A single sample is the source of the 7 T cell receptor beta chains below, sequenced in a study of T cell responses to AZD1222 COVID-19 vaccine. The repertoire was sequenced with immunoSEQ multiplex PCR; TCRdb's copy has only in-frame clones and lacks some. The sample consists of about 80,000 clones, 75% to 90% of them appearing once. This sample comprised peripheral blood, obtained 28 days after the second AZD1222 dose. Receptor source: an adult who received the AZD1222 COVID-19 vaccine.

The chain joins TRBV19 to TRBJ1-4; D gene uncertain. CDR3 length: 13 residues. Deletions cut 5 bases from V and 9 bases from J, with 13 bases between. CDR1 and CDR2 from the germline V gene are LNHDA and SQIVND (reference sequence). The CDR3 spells CASSSGKLKKLFF. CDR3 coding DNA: TGTGCCAGTAGTTCCGGGAAGCTGAAAAAACTGTTTTTT.

This CDR3 reads CASSLLGSVYGYTF. The CDR3 nucleotides read TGTGCCAGCAGTCTCCTCGGGAGCGTCTATGGCTACACCTTC. The chain is built from TRBV6-5 and TRBJ1-2; D not certain. This CDR3 comprises 14 residues. CDR1 and CDR2 (germline): MNHEY, SVGAGI. V was trimmed by 5 bases and J by 4 bases, leaving 14 bases between them.

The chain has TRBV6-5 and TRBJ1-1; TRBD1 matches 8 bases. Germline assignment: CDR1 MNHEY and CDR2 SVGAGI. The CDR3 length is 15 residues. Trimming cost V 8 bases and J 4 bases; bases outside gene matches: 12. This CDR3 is CASQRQGFLSTEAFF. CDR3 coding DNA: TGTGCCAGCCAGCGACAGGGGTTTTTAAGCACTGAAGCTTTCTTT.

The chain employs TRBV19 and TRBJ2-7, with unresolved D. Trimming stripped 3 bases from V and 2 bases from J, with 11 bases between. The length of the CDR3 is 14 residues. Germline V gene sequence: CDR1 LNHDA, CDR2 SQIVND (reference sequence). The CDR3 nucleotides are TGTGCCAGTAGTATTAGGGCTACTACCTACGAGCAGTACTTC. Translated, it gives CASSIRATTYEQYF.

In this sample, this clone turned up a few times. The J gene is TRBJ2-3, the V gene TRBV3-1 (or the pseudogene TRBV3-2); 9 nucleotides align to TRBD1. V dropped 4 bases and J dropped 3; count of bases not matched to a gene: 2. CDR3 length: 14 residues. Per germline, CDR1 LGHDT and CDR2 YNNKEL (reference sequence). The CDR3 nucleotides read TGTGCCAGCAGCCCAGGGACAGGGACAGATACGCAGTATTTT. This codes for CASSPGTGTDTQYF.

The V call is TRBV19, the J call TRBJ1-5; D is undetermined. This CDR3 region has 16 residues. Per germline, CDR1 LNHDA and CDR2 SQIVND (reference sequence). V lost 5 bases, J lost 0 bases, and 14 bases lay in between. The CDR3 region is CASSPGRFYSNQPQHF. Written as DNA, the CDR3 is TGTGCCAGTAGTCCCGGACGGTTCTATAGCAATCAGCCCCAGCATTTT.

CDR3 residues: CASSRIDRKETQYF. The DNA of the CDR3 is TGTGCCAGCAGTCGAATAGACAGAAAAGAGACCCAGTACTTC. The genes are TRBV6-5 and TRBJ2-5, with D maybe TRBD1 (5 bases). Germline loops: CDR1 MNHEY, CDR2 SVGAGI. Between the trimmed V and J ends, which lost 5 bases and 3 bases, there was a span of 13 bases. The CDR3 consists of 14 residues.